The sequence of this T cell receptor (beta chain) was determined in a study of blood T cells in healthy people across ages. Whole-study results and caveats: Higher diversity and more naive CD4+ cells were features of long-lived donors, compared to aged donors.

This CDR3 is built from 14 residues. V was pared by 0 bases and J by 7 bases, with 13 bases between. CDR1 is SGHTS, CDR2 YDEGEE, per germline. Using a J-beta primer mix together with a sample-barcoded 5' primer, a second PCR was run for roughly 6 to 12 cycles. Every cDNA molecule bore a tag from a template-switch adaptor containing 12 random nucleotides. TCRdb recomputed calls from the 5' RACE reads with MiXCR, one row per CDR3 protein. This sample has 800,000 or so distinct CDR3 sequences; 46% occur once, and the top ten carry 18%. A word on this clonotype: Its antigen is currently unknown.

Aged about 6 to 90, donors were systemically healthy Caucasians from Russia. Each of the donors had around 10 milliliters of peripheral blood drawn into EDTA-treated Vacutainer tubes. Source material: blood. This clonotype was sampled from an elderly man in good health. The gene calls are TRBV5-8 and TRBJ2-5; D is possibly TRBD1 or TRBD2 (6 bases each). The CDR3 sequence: CASSLEGGSRTQYF. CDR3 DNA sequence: TGTGCCAGCAGCTTGGAGGGGGGATCGCGGACCCAGTACTTC.